These T cell receptor beta chains were read from a single sample in a study of cytomegalovirus exposure and HLA in healthy donors. Assay: immunoSEQ multiplex PCR; the TCRdb copy retains only in-frame clones and omits some. The data show 150,000 or so clones, with approximately 80% seen just once and about 0.82% held by the top ten. The sequenced sample was PBMCs. The receptors shown here come from a woman under 30 in good health and CMV-seronegative. CDR3s include the opening cysteine and the closing phenylalanine or tryptophan. A D gene is named only where the DNA matches it firmly. A clone size is listed for some rows: how often the clone was seen (once, few, many), or a class if it is expanded.

j_gene,v_gene,d_gene,abundance,CDR3aa,CDR3nt
TRBJ2-3,TRBV19,TRBD2,-,CASTEGGSTDTQYF,TGTGCCAGTACTGAGGGAGGGAGCACAGATACGCAGTATTTT
TRBJ1-2,TRBV6-1,-,-,CASSATGRYGYTF,TGTGCCAGCAGCGCAACAGGGCGCTATGGCTACACCTTC
TRBJ1-5,TRBV2,-,-,CASAGSRNQPQHF,TGTGCCAGCGCCGGGTCCCGCAATCAGCCCCAGCATTTT
TRBJ2-5,TRBV14,-,-,CASSQEKRFSMETQYF,TGTGCCAGCAGCCAAGAGAAGCGGTTCTCGATGGAGACCCAGTACTTC
TRBJ1-1,TRBV28,TRBD1,-,CASSYAGGRTEAFF,TGTGCCAGCAGCTACGCAGGGGGCCGAACTGAAGCTTTCTTT
TRBJ2-2,TRBV28,TRBD2,-,CASRLTAGVTTGELFF,TGTGCCAGCAGATTAACAGCGGGAGTTACCACCGGGGAGCTGTTTTTT
TRBJ2-2,TRBV6-1,-,-,CASRDAGPGELFF,TGTGCCAGCAGGGATGCAGGGCCCGGGGAGCTGTTTTTT
TRBJ2-5,TRBV27,TRBD1,-,CASSFSPGQGQETQYF,TGTGCCAGCAGTTTCTCCCCGGGACAGGGCCAAGAGACCCAGTACTTC
TRBJ1-1,TRBV6-1,-,-,CASSERGTEAFF,TGTGCCAGCAGTGAAAGAGGCACTGAAGCTTTCTTT
TRBJ1-5,TRBV27,-,-,CASRRTPDNQPQHF,TGTGCCAGCAGGCGGACACCGGACAATCAGCCCCAGCATTTT
TRBJ2-3,TRBV11-2,TRBD1,-,CASRPGLRGRRDTQYF,TGTGCCAGCAGGCCCGGTCTTAGGGGGCGGAGAGATACGCAGTATTTT
TRBJ1-5,TRBV2,TRBD1,-,CASSVGGGSQPQHF,TGTGCCAGCAGTGTAGGAGGGGGCAGCCAGCCCCAGCATTTT
TRBJ2-7,TRBV27,TRBD1,-,CASSLRGQAYEQYF,TGTGCCAGCAGTTTACGGGGACAGGCCTACGAGCAGTACTTC
TRBJ2-7,TRBV5-1,TRBD1,-,CASSTPDRGAYEQYF,TGCGCCAGCAGCACCCCGGACAGGGGAGCCTACGAGCAGTACTTC
TRBJ2-1,TRBV7-9,-,-,CSSSSGSRTPFGEQFF,TGTTCCAGCAGTTCCGGGTCCCGCACTCCCTTTGGTGAGCAGTTCTTC
TRBJ2-1,TRBV29-1,TRBD2,-,CSATGTSVKGNEQFF,TGCAGCGCGACAGGGACTAGCGTAAAGGGCAATGAGCAGTTCTTC
TRBJ1-2,TRBV5-1,-,-,CASSLGQGGYTF,TGCGCCAGCAGCTTGGGCCAGGGAGGCTACACCTTC
TRBJ1-2,TRBV6-5,-,-,CASRAANGYTF,TGTGCCAGCAGGGCCGCCAATGGCTACACCTTC
TRBJ2-1,TRBV27,TRBD2,-,CASSPGGLAGPGFF,TGTGCCAGCAGTCCCGGCGGACTAGCGGGCCCTGGGTTCTTC
TRBJ2-2,TRBV7-9,-,-,CASSPGGTGELFF,TGTGCCAGCAGCCCAGGAGGTACCGGGGAGCTGTTTTTT
TRBJ1-2,TRBV18,TRBD1,-,CASSPTGDGYTF,TGTGCCAGCTCACCGACAGGGGACGGCTACACCTTC
TRBJ2-7,TRBV28,-,-,CASSSSQVSSYEQYF,TGTGCCAGCAGCTCGTCACAGGTGAGCTCCTACGAGCAGTACTTC
TRBJ1-5,TRBV27,-,-,CANRQKTYSNQPQHF,TGTGCCAACAGACAGAAAACATATAGCAATCAGCCCCAGCATTTT
TRBJ1-4,TRBV14,-,-,CASSQRAEKLFF,TGTGCCAGCAGCCAGAGGGCTGAAAAACTGTTTTTT
TRBJ1-5,TRBV19,-,-,CASSDPGDQPQHF,TGTGCCAGTAGCGACCCAGGGGATCAGCCCCAGCATTTT
TRBJ2-4,TRBV2,-,-,CASKEELAKNIQYF,TGTGCCAGCAAAGAGGAGTTAGCCAAAAACATTCAGTACTTC
TRBJ1-5,TRBV28,TRBD1,-,CASSLYGRGSNQPQHF,TGTGCCAGCAGTTTATATGGCAGGGGGAGCAATCAGCCCCAGCATTTT
TRBJ2-3,TRBV6-5,-,few,CASSLRGDTQYF,TGTGCCAGCAGTCTACGGGGAGATACGCAGTATTTT
TRBJ2-1,TRBV4-3,TRBD2,-,CASSQDVYIAGGPNNEQFF,TGCGCCAGCAGCCAAGATGTCTATATAGCGGGAGGGCCAAACAATGAGCAGTTCTTC